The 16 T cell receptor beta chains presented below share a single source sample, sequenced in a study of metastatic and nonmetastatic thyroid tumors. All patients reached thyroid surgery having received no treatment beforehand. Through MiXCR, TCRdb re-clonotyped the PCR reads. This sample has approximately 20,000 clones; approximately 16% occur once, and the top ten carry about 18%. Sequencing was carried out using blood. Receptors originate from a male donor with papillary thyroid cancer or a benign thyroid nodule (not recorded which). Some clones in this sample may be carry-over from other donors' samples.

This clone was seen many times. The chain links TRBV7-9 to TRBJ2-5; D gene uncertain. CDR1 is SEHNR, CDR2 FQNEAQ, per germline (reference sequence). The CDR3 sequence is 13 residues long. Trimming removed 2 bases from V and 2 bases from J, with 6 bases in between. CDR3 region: CASSLRVQETQYF. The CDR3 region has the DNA TGTGCCAGCAGCTTAAGAGTTCAAGAGACCCAGTACTTC.

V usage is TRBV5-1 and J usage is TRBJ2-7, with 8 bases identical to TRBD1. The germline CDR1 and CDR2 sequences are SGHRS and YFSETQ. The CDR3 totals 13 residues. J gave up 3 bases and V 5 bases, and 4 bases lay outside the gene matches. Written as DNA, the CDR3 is TGCGCCAGCAGACCAGGACAGGGCTACGAGCAGTACTTC. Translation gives CASRPGQGYEQYF.

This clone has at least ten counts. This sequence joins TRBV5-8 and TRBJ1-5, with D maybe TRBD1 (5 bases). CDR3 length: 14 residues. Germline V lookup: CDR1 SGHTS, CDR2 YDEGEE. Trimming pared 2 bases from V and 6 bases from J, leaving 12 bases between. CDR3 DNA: TGTGCCAGCAGCTTTGGGGGGGGAGTTCAGCCCCAGCATTTT. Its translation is CASSFGGGVQPQHF. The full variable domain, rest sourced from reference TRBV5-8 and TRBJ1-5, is EAGVTQSPTHLIKTRGQQATLRCSPISGHTSVYWYQQALGLGLQFLLWYDEGEERNRGNFPPRFSGRQFPNYSSELNVNALELEDSALYLCASSFGGGVQPQHFGDGTRLSIL.

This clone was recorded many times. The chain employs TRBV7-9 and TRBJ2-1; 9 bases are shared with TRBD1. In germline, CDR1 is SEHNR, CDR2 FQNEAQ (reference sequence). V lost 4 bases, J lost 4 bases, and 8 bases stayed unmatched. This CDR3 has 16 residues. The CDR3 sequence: CASSSAGQGLYNEQFF. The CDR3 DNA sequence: TGTGCCAGCAGCTCGGCGGGACAGGGACTGTACAATGAGCAGTTCTTC.

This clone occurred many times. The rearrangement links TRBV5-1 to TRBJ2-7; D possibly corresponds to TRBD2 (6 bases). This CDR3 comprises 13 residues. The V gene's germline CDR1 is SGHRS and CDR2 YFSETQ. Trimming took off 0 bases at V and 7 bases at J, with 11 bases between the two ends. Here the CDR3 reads CASSLVEGFEQYF. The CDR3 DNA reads TGCGCCAGCAGCTTGGTGGAGGGGTTTGAGCAGTACTTC. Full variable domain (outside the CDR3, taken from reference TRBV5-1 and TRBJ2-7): KAGVTQTPRYLIKTRGQQVTLSCSPISGHRSVSWYQQTPGQGLQFLFEYFSETQRNKGNFPGRFSGRQFSNSRSEMNVSTLELGDSALYLCASSLVEGFEQYFGPGTRLTVT.

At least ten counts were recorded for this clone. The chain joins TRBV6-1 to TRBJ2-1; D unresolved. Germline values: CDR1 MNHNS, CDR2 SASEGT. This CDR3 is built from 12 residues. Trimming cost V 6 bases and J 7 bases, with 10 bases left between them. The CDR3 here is CASSLDGNEQFF. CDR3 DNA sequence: TGTGCCAGCAGCTTGGACGGGAATGAGCAGTTCTTC.

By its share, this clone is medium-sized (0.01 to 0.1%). CDR3 region: CASSRDRGTVLFGYTF. Written as DNA, the CDR3 is TGTGCCAGCAGTCGGGACAGGGGGACGGTTCTTTTTGGCTACACCTTC. The chain employs TRBV6-1 and TRBJ1-2; 11 nucleotides align to TRBD1. Trimming took 5 bases from V and 7 from J; bases not matched to a gene: 12. This CDR3 has 16 amino acids. The V gene's germline CDR1 is MNHNS and CDR2 SASEGT.

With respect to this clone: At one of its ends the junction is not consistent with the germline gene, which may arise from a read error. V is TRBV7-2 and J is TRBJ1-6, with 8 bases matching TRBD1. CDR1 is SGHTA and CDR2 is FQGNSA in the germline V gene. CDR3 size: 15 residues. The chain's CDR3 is CSSILGQGEASPLHF. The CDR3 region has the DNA TGTTCCAGCATCCTCGGACAGGGAGAGGCATCACCCCTCCACTTT.

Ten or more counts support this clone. This CDR3 is CSARETNTEAFF. The CDR3 nucleotides read TGCAGTGCTAGAGAGACGAACACTGAAGCTTTCTTT. The chain uses TRBV20-1 and TRBJ1-1; no reliable D call. The CDR3 loop spans 12 amino acids. Trimming took 0 bases from V and 1 from J, leaving 3 bases between them. Germline CDR1 reads DFQATT; CDR2 reads SNEGSKA (reference sequence).

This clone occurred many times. The CDR3 DNA follows: TGTGCCAGCAGCTTAGAAGGCGGGAGAAAATCAAGAGATACGCAGTATTTT. Protein product: CASSLEGGRKSRDTQYF. The chain recombines TRBV11-3 with TRBJ2-3; 7 bases map to TRBD2. J gave up 5 bases and V 0 bases, and 11 bases lay outside the gene matches. The CDR3 sequence is 17 residues long. Germline V gives CDR1 SGHNT, CDR2 YENEEA. The full variable domain, completed using reference TRBV11-3 and TRBJ2-3, is EAGVVQSPRYKIIEKKQPVAFWCNPISGHNTLYWYLQNLGQGPELLIRYENEEAVDDSQLPKDRFSAERLKGVDSTLKIQPAELGDSAVYLCASSLEGGRKSRDTQYFGPGTRLTVL.

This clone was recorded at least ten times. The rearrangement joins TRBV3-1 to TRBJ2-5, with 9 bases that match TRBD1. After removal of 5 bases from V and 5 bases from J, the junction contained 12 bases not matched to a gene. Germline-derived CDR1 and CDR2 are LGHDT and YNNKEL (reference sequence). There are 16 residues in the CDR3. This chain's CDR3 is CASSDVMPGQGETQYF. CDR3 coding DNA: TGTGCCAGCAGCGACGTAATGCCGGGACAGGGCGAGACCCAGTACTTC.

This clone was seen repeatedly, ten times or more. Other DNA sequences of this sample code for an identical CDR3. CDR3 sequence: CASSLGRSVTDTQYF. In nucleotides, the CDR3 is TGTGCCAGCAGCTTGGGACGATCTGTTACGGATACGCAGTATTTT. The genes are TRBV13 and TRBJ2-3, with D perhaps TRBD1 or TRBD2 (5 bases each). The CDR3 loop spans 15 amino acids. Germline V gene data show CDR1 as PRHDT and CDR2 as FYEKMQ (reference sequence). Trimming shortened V by 3 bases and J by 6 bases, and 16 bases separated the two germline ends.

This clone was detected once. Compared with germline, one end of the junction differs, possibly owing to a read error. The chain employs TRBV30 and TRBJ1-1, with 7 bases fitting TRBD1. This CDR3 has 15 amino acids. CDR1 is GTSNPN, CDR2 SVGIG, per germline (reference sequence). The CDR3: CVWTPAGTADVGAFF. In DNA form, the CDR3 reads TGTGTCTGGACCCCCGCCGGGACAGCCGATGTTGGAGCTTTCTTT.

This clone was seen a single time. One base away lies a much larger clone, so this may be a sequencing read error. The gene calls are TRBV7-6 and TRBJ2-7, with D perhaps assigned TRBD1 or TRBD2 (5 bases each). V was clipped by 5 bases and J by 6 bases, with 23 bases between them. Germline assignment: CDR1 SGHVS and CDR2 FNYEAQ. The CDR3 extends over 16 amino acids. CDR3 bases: TGTGCCAGCAGCACCTCGGGGACCCTTGGCCTCTGCGAGCAGTACTTC. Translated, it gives CASSTSGTLGLCEQYF.

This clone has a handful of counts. The CDR3 sequence: CAIMPWQPEVEDARYF. CDR3 DNA: TGTGCAATTATGCCGTGGCAGCCGGAGGTTGAAGATGCGCGGTATTTT. The rearrangement joins TRBV28 to TRBJ2-3; a weak D match, TRBD2 (5 bases). CDR3 size: 16 residues. The germline V gene has CDR1 MDHEN and CDR2 SYDVKM.

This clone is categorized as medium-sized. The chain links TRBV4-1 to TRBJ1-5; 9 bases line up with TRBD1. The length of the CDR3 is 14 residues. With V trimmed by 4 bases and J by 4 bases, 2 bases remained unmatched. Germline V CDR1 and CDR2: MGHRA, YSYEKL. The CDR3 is CASSLGQGNQPQHF. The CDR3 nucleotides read TGCGCCAGCAGCCTGGGACAGGGAAATCAGCCCCAGCATTTT.